Below are 29 T cell receptor beta chains sequenced from a single sample in a study of graft-versus-host responses after intestinal transplantation. Assay: immunoSEQ multiplex PCR; the TCRdb copy retains only in-frame clones and omits some. In the table there are about 90,000 clones, 80% to 95% of which are singletons. No antigens are known for them. Material: unstimulated CD4+ T cells sorted from spleen or lymph node cells, obtained before intestinal transplant. Receptor source: a human donor who received an intestinal transplant.

This chain joins TRBV28 and TRBJ1-1; possibly TRBD1 for D (6 bases). The CDR3 is made up of 15 amino acids. Looked up from germline, CDR1 is MDHEN and CDR2 is SYDVKM. The germline V and J ends were trimmed by 4 bases and 3 bases, with 15 bases remaining between them. In DNA form, the CDR3 reads TGTGCCAGCAGTTCACTGAAGGGGGGGTACACTGAAGCTTTCTTT. Its protein is CASSSLKGGYTEAFF.

J is TRBJ1-5 and V is TRBV4-1; D is unresolved. The CDR3 loop spans 17 amino acids. V was cut by 0 bases and J by 0 bases, with 12 bases left in between. CDR1 and CDR2 (germline): MGHRA, YSYEKL. This CDR3 reads CASSQDLGSYSNQPQHF. As DNA, the CDR3 is TGCGCCAGCAGCCAAGATTTAGGAAGCTATAGCAATCAGCCCCAGCATTTT.

V usage is TRBV5-1 and J usage is TRBJ2-3; D is tentatively TRBD1 or TRBD2 (5 bases each). CDR3 size: 15 residues. CDR1 and CDR2 from the germline V gene are SGHRS and YFSETQ. V lost 5 bases and J lost 2, with 15 bases in between. The CDR3: CASRGHGTSTDTQYF. In DNA, the CDR3 is TGCGCCAGCAGAGGGCATGGGACCTCCACAGATACGCAGTATTTT.

The chain joins TRBV6-6 to TRBJ1-3, with D uncertain. The CDR3 is made up of 15 amino acids. From germline, CDR1 is MNHNY and CDR2 SVGAGI (reference sequence). Trimming pared 3 bases from V and 0 bases from J, leaving 9 bases between. CDR3 region: CASSYSGSSGNTIYF. Here the CDR3 DNA reads TGTGCCAGCAGTTATAGCGGATCCTCTGGAAACACCATATATTTT.

The chain couples TRBV19 to TRBJ1-5; the D gene is possibly TRBD1 (5 bases). Trimming cost V 0 bases and J 4 bases, with 10 bases left between them. Germline lookup yields CDR1 LNHDA and CDR2 SQIVND (reference sequence). This CDR3 contains 15 residues. DNA for the CDR3: TGTGCCAGTAGTATAGATCAGGGCAGAAATCAGCCCCAGCATTTT. Protein product: CASSIDQGRNQPQHF.

The chain employs TRBV6-6 and TRBJ1-4; D may be TRBD1 (5 bases). Germline values: CDR1 MNHNY, CDR2 SVGAGI (reference sequence). The CDR3 loop spans 16 amino acids. Trimming cost V 2 bases and J 8 bases, with 18 bases left between them. The CDR3 nucleotides read TGTGCCAGCAGTTACCCTAAATCAGGGTACGGAGAAAAACTGTTTTTT. It codes for CASSYPKSGYGEKLFF.

The V call is TRBV9, the J call TRBJ1-1, with a possible D match to TRBD1 (5 bases). Germline values: CDR1 SGDLS, CDR2 YYNGEE. With 1 base removed from V and 2 bases from J, the gap between germline ends came to 9 bases. This CDR3 has 14 amino acids. DNA for the CDR3: TGTGCCAGCAGCGTATTCGGGGCCAACACTGAAGCTTTCTTT. It encodes CASSVFGANTEAFF.

In regard to this clone: A read error may account for a junction end that differs from germline. Other nucleotide sequences from this sample produce the same CDR3. CDR3 DNA: TGTGCTAGCACAAAAAGCGGGGAGCACTCCTACGAGCAGTACTTC. Its protein product is CASTKSGEHSYEQYF. The chain employs TRBV6-6 and TRBJ2-7; 7 bases map to TRBD2. The germline gives CDR1 MNHNY, CDR2 SVGAGI (reference sequence). The length of the CDR3 is 15 residues.

J is TRBJ2-1 and V is TRBV28, with 11 bases fitting TRBD2. The CDR3 runs 15 residues. V lost 3 bases and J lost 8; bases outside the gene matches: 6. Per germline, CDR1 MDHEN and CDR2 SYDVKM. The CDR3, as DNA: TGTGCCAGCAGTTTTAGCGGGAGGGTGGTGCATGAGCAGTTCTTC. This sequence encodes CASSFSGRVVHEQFF.

The chain links TRBV5-1 to TRBJ1-5, with D possibly TRBD1 on 5 matching bases. The germline V gene encodes CDR1 SGHRS and CDR2 YFSETQ. The germline V and J ends were trimmed by 0 bases and 1 base, with 11 bases remaining between them. This CDR3 region has 16 residues. Written as DNA, the CDR3 is TGCGCCAGCAGCTTGGACGGGGCTACGAGCAATCAGCCCCAGCATTTT. It yields the protein CASSLDGATSNQPQHF.

In its sample, this clone was seen a few times. The chain employs TRBV7-9 and TRBJ2-3; possible D gene TRBD2, 6 bases. The germline CDR1 and CDR2 sequences are SEHNR and FQNEAQ (reference sequence). The CDR3 totals 13 residues. Trimming removed 2 bases at V and 4 bases at J, with 7 bases between. CDR3 nucleotides: TGTGCCAGCAGCTTACTAGCGTCAGATACGCAGTATTTT. Encoded protein: CASSLLASDTQYF.

There are a few counts of this clone. The chain carries TRBV28 and TRBJ1-2, with 8 bases aligning to TRBD1. This CDR3 spans 16 amino acids. V was clipped by 8 bases and J by 4 bases; unmatched bases: 15. From germline, CDR1 is MDHEN and CDR2 SYDVKM. The CDR3 DNA is TGTGCCAGCTACGCGGACAGGGTAGCATCCGGCTATGGCTACACCTTC. Its translation is CASYADRVASGYGYTF.

The CDR3 DNA reads TGTGCCAGCAGCTTAGTAGCGGGGATTCAGAAGAGCTCCTACAATGAGCAGTTCTTC. Translation: CASSLVAGIQKSSYNEQFF. This chain joins TRBV7-3 and TRBJ2-1; the match to TRBD2 covers 8 bases. Germline V gene data show CDR1 as SGHTA and CDR2 as FQGTGA. V lost 2 bases to trimming and J lost 0 bases; unmatched junction nucleotides: 12. There are 19 residues in the CDR3.

The table lists this clone with a count of one. The chain uses TRBV27 and TRBJ1-1; 8 bases fit TRBD1. The germline CDR1 and CDR2 sequences are MNHEY and SMNVEV (reference sequence). The CDR3 runs to 16 residues. The V gene end was trimmed by 4 bases and the J gene end by 5 bases; junction bases not matched to a gene: 12. CDR3 sequence reads: CASSSPLRGLGTEAFF. The CDR3 DNA follows: TGTGCCAGCAGTTCCCCGCTCAGGGGGCTAGGGACTGAAGCTTTCTTT.

This clone was seen just once. This chain uses TRBV6-6 with TRBJ2-7; D not resolved. Germline CDR1 reads MNHNY; CDR2 reads SVGAGI (reference sequence). This CDR3 has 15 amino acids. Trimming cost V 3 bases and J 3 bases, with 15 bases left between them. As DNA, the CDR3 is TGTGCCAGCAGTTATAAAGGCAGCTCGGACTACGAGCAGTACTTC. This sequence encodes CASSYKGSSDYEQYF.

This clone was observed once. The CDR3 loop is CASSRNIAKNIQYF. The DNA of the CDR3 is TGTGCCAGCAGTAGAAACATAGCCAAAAACATTCAGTACTTC. The chain couples TRBV6-1 to TRBJ2-4; D unresolved. Germline values: CDR1 MNHNS, CDR2 SASEGT. The ends were cut back, 5 bases at V and 0 bases at J, with 8 bases in the middle. The CDR3 sequence is 14 residues long.

This clone appeared once. The chain employs TRBV6-1 and TRBJ1-2; D gene unclear. V lost 8 bases to trimming and J lost 3 bases, with 19 bases between them. This CDR3 region has 15 residues. Germline CDR1 and CDR2: MNHNS and SASEGT. Written as DNA, the CDR3 is TGTGCCAGCGGTCGGCAGCCAACACCCCACTATGGCTACACCTTC. It is translated as CASGRQPTPHYGYTF.

V and J are TRBV14 and TRBJ1-1; D not resolved. Per germline, CDR1 SGHDN and CDR2 FVKESK. V was pared by 2 bases and J by 14 bases, with 24 bases between. This CDR3 spans 15 amino acids. The CDR3 sequence: CASSQSKGTRALAFF. The CDR3 DNA reads as TGTGCCAGCAGCCAATCTAAGGGAACAAGGGCGCTGGCGTTCTTT.

CDR3 sequence: CASSQEPAGPYNEQFF. The CDR3 nucleotides read TGCGCCAGCAGCCAAGAACCAGCGGGACCGTACAATGAGCAGTTCTTC. The rearrangement joins TRBV4-1 to TRBJ2-1, with 7 bases aligning to TRBD2. This CDR3 comprises 16 residues. With 0 bases clipped from V and 4 bases from J, the junction kept 6 bases outside the gene matches. The germline V gene has CDR1 MGHRA and CDR2 YSYEKL.

This clone was detected a few times. The J gene is TRBJ2-7, the V gene TRBV7-9; D possibly corresponds to TRBD2 (6 bases). The germline CDR1 and CDR2 sequences are SEHNR and FQNEAQ (reference sequence). The CDR3 has 14 amino acids. Trimming pared 10 bases from V and 6 bases from J, leaving 22 bases between. Here the CDR3 DNA reads TGTGCCACCCAGCTAGGGGAGGCACACAGCGAGCAGTACTTC. Encoded protein: CATQLGEAHSEQYF. The full variable domain, with the rest looked up from reference TRBV7-9 and TRBJ2-7, is DTGVSQNPRHKITKRGQNVTFRCDPISEHNRLYWYRQTLGQGPEFLTYFQNEAQLEKSRLLSDRFSAERPKGSFSTLEIQRTEQGDSAMYLCATQLGEAHSEQYFGPGTRLTVT.

Only a few counts were recorded for this clone. J is TRBJ2-1 and V is TRBV19; 12 bases match TRBD2. The germline V gene has CDR1 LNHDA and CDR2 SQIVND (reference sequence). Trimming took 5 bases from V and 9 from J; bases not matched to a gene: 8. This CDR3 comprises 15 residues. The CDR3 sequence: CASSPTLGLAGEQFF. Written as DNA, the CDR3 is TGTGCCAGTAGTCCTACCCTGGGACTAGCGGGTGAGCAGTTCTTC.

The rearrangement links TRBV6-5 to TRBJ2-7, with D tentatively TRBD1 (5 bases). Trimming removed 6 bases from V and 3 bases from J, with 15 bases in between. There are 14 residues in the CDR3. CDR1 is MNHEY, CDR2 SVGAGI, per germline. CDR3 protein: CASRARVGGYEQYF. The CDR3 DNA reads as TGTGCCAGCAGAGCCAGGGTCGGTGGCTACGAGCAGTACTTC.

The chain couples TRBV19 to TRBJ1-5; a weak D match, TRBD1 (6 bases). The CDR3 is 15 residues long. Germline V gene data show CDR1 as LNHDA and CDR2 as SQIVND (reference sequence). Trimming shortened V by 1 base and J by 3 bases, and 10 bases separated the two germline ends. In DNA form, the CDR3 reads TGTGCCAGTAGTATAGCGGGACAATTCAATCAGCCCCAGCATTTT. Its translation is CASSIAGQFNQPQHF.

The gene calls are TRBV7-9 and TRBJ2-5; D may match TRBD1 or TRBD2 (6 bases each). The closer fit of TRBJ2-7 to the DNA end suggests the J call may be wrong. This CDR3 is built from 16 residues. Germline V lookup: CDR1 SEHNR, CDR2 FQNEAQ (reference sequence). CDR3 DNA: TGTGCCAGCAGCCCCGCCCGGGGGCAGGGCCCCTACGAGCAGTACTTC. Amino acids: CASSPARGQGPYEQYF.

The gene calls are TRBV29-1 and TRBJ2-7; weak D call: TRBD1 (6 bases). CDR3 size: 13 residues. From germline, CDR1 is SQVTM and CDR2 ANQGSEA. The CDR3 protein is CAIRRTVAYEQYF. The CDR3 DNA reads TGCGCTATTCGGAGGACAGTAGCCTACGAGCAGTACTTC.

This clone was seen just once. The chain couples TRBV7-6 to TRBJ1-4; 7 bases are shared with TRBD1. This CDR3 has 19 residues. Germline CDR1 reads SGHVS; CDR2 reads FNYEAQ. V lost 6 bases to trimming and J lost 4 bases; unmatched junction nucleotides: 20. The DNA of the CDR3 is TGTGCCAGCAGTCTCCGGTTTGCCGGGACAGAATTCCTTAATGAAAAACTGTTTTTT. It is translated as CASSLRFAGTEFLNEKLFF. Filled out from reference TRBV7-6 and TRBJ1-4, the complete variable domain reads GAGVSQSPRYKVTKRGQDVALRCDPISGHVSLYWYRQALGQGPEFLTYFNYEAQQDKSGLPNDRFSAERPEGSISTLTIQRTEQRDSAMYRCASSLRFAGTEFLNEKLFFGSGTQLSVL.

This chain uses TRBV7-9 with TRBJ2-2, with D maybe TRBD2 (6 bases). The CDR3 is 16 residues long. Germline V gives CDR1 SEHNR, CDR2 FQNEAQ (reference sequence). Trimming took off 0 bases at V and 0 bases at J, with 8 bases between the two ends. The DNA for the CDR3 is TGTGCCAGCAGCTTAGCCGGGAGTCCGAACACCGGGGAGCTGTTTTTT. This encodes CASSLAGSPNTGELFF.

The table lists this clone with a few counts. V usage is TRBV5-1 and J usage is TRBJ1-3; unclear D gene. Germline V lookup: CDR1 SGHRS, CDR2 YFSETQ. The CDR3 extends over 15 amino acids. V gave up 0 bases and J gave up 0 bases, with 7 bases separating them. CDR3 amino acids: CASSLGSISGNTIYF. CDR3 nucleotide sequence: TGCGCCAGCAGCTTGGGGTCAATCTCTGGAAACACCATATATTTT.

Comment on this clone: Other DNA sequences in this sample translate to the same CDR3. The chain couples TRBV5-1 to TRBJ1-1; the D gene is possibly TRBD1 (5 bases). Trimming cost V 4 bases and J 5 bases, with 12 bases left between them. The V gene's germline CDR1 is SGHRS and CDR2 YFSETQ. This CDR3 region has 13 residues. The CDR3: CASSPGTNTEAFF. CDR3 DNA: TGCGCCAGCAGCCCCGGGACTAATACTGAAGCTTTCTTT.